The 20 T cell receptor beta chains listed next were all sequenced from one sample in a study of a mutant IDH1 vaccine in newly diagnosed glioma. Time point noted: week 23, last vaccination. The content of each vaccine dose was 300 ug of mutant IDH1 20-mer peptide, and topical imiquimod accompanied it. The protocol was immunoSEQ multiplex PCR, while the TCRdb copy is restricted to in-frame clones and leaves out a portion. The table has 35,000 to 50,000 clones, about 81% seen once. Which antigens these TCRs recognize remains unknown. Here the sequenced sample was PBMCs, taken from a glioma patient whose treatment included an IDH1 peptide vaccine. All receptors come from a woman between 18 and 30 years old with glioma. Some clones in this sample may be carry-over from other donors' samples.

The V and J genes are TRBV7-9 and TRBJ2-5, with D perhaps TRBD1 (5 bases). The germline V gene has CDR1 SEHNR and CDR2 FQNEAQ (reference sequence). V was trimmed by 5 bases and J by 3 bases, leaving 13 bases between them. The CDR3 is made up of 14 amino acids. CDR3 loop: CASSLKGQKETQYF. As DNA, the CDR3 is TGTGCCAGCAGCCTGAAGGGGCAGAAAGAGACCCAGTACTTC.

V is TRBV9 and J is TRBJ2-7; D unresolved. CDR1 and CDR2 from the germline V gene are SGDLS and YYNGEE. V dropped 0 bases and J dropped 0 bases, with 7 bases sitting between them. The CDR3 has 14 amino acids. This CDR3 is CASSVAGTSYEQYF. The CDR3 nucleotides are TGTGCCAGCAGCGTAGCCGGCACCTCCTACGAGCAGTACTTC.

This chain links TRBV7-8 with TRBJ1-2; 10 nucleotides agree with TRBD1. The CDR3 is 14 amino acids. V was clipped by 4 bases and J by 4 bases; unmatched bases: 3. Germline-derived CDR1 and CDR2 are SGHVS and FQNEAQ. As DNA, the CDR3 is TGTGCCAGCAGCTCCGGGGACAGGGGCTATGGCTACACCTTC. Protein product: CASSSGDRGYGYTF.

The CDR3 loop is CASSLAAGGPLEQYF. For the CDR3, the DNA is TGTGCCAGCAGCTTAGCGGCGGGAGGCCCCCTCGAGCAGTACTTC. This chain uses TRBV7-8 with TRBJ2-7; 8 bases line up with TRBD2. V lost 0 bases to trimming and J lost 6 bases; unmatched junction nucleotides: 7. The CDR3 runs 15 residues. The germline CDR1 and CDR2 sequences are SGHVS and FQNEAQ.

The genes are TRBV6-1 and TRBJ2-3, with 12 bases identical to TRBD2. Trimming removed 6 bases from V and 3 bases from J; junction bases left unmatched: 4. Looked up from germline, CDR1 is MNHNS and CDR2 is SASEGT. The CDR3 runs to 15 residues. The CDR3 DNA sequence: TGTGCCAGCAGGCCTAGCGGGGGGGCAACAGATACGCAGTATTTT. This codes for CASRPSGGATDTQYF.

J is TRBJ2-7 and V is TRBV5-1; D is ambiguous. The V gene's germline CDR1 is SGHRS and CDR2 YFSETQ. The CDR3 length is 13 residues. V was cut by 3 bases and J by 2 bases, with 9 bases left in between. The CDR3 nucleotides are TGCGCCAGCAGCTCGGACCTGACCTACGAGCAGTACTTC. Translation: CASSSDLTYEQYF.

The chain uses TRBV6-1 and TRBJ2-3, with 7 bases fitting TRBD1. There are 11 residues in the CDR3. In germline, CDR1 is MNHNS, CDR2 SASEGT. With V trimmed by 8 bases and J by 10 bases, 6 bases remained unmatched. CDR3 in amino acids: CASGTGAPQYF. The CDR3 DNA sequence: TGTGCCAGCGGAACAGGGGCGCCGCAGTATTTT.

This rearrangement joins TRBV6-1 to TRBJ1-4; no reliable D call. V was pared by 1 base and J by 6 bases, with 15 bases between. Germline-derived CDR1 and CDR2 are MNHNS and SASEGT. The CDR3 loop spans 16 amino acids. CDR3 in amino acids: CASSEGLMFSDEKLFF. Written as DNA, the CDR3 is TGTGCCAGCAGTGAAGGACTGATGTTCTCCGATGAAAAACTGTTTTTT.

The chain combines TRBV7-9 with TRBJ2-2; D possibly uses TRBD1 or TRBD2 (5 bases each). Germline V gene sequence: CDR1 SEHNR, CDR2 FQNEAQ (reference sequence). V lost 5 bases and J lost 5, with 21 bases in between. This CDR3 region has 17 residues. CDR3 sequence (DNA): TGTGCCAGCAGCAACTCGAGGGCAGGGATGGGGACCGGGGAGCTGTTTTTT. Amino acid sequence: CASSNSRAGMGTGELFF.

The chain links TRBV27 to TRBJ2-7; weak D call: TRBD1 (5 bases). In germline, CDR1 is MNHEY, CDR2 SMNVEV (reference sequence). V lost 4 bases, J lost 2 bases, and 9 bases lay in between. The CDR3 totals 13 residues. In nucleotides, the CDR3 is TGTGCCAGCAGTTACCGACAGACCTACGAGCAGTACTTC. It is translated as CASSYRQTYEQYF.

The J gene is TRBJ2-2, the V gene TRBV21-1; TRBD2 is the table's D call, not checked against the DNA. TRBV21-1 is tagged as a pseudogene. The CDR3 is made up of 20 amino acids. The CDR3 region is CASSILLPRGGRAGTGELFF. CDR3 DNA sequence: TGTGCCAGCAGCATCCTGCTCCCCCGGGGCGGGAGGGCCGGCACCGGGGAGCTGTTTTTT.

The V gene is TRBV27, the J gene TRBJ1-4, with 7 nucleotides matching TRBD1. V lost 6 bases, J lost 8 bases, and 12 bases stayed unmatched. This CDR3 contains 15 residues. CDR1 is MNHEY, CDR2 SMNVEV, per germline (reference sequence). The CDR3 DNA sequence: TGTGCCAGCAGCCCTAGGGTTAGGGGGCGGGAAAAACTGTTTTTT. Translation: CASSPRVRGREKLFF.

The genes are TRBV6-1 and TRBJ2-5, with D tentatively TRBD1 (5 bases). The germline V gene has CDR1 MNHNS and CDR2 SASEGT. The CDR3 length is 13 residues. Trimming shortened V by 3 bases and J by 4 bases, and 9 bases separated the two germline ends. CDR3: CASSEIGVETQYF. The CDR3 bases are TGTGCCAGCAGTGAGATAGGGGTAGAGACCCAGTACTTC.

The chain has TRBV5-4 and TRBJ1-2, with no clear D. Germline V gene data show CDR1 as SGHNT and CDR2 as YYREEE (reference sequence). The CDR3 has 14 amino acids. Trimming took off 0 bases at V and 2 bases at J, with 8 bases between the two ends. The CDR3 reads CASSLAQWNYGYTF. The CDR3 DNA reads TGTGCCAGCAGCTTGGCCCAGTGGAACTATGGCTACACCTTC.

The CDR3 nucleotides are TGTGCCAGCAGCTTGCAGGGGGGCAATCAGCCCCAGCATTTT. It is translated as CASSLQGGNQPQHF. The chain is built from TRBV5-4 and TRBJ1-5, with 7 nucleotides matching TRBD1. CDR1 and CDR2 (germline): SGHNT, YYREEE (reference sequence). J gave up 2 bases and V 1 base, and 0 bases lay outside the gene matches. The CDR3 is made up of 14 amino acids. The full variable domain, completed using reference TRBV5-4 and TRBJ1-5, is ETGVTQSPTHLIKTRGQQVTLRCSSQSGHNTVSWYQQALGQGPQFIFQYYREEENGRGNFPPRFSGLQFPNYSSELNVNALELDDSALYLCASSLQGGNQPQHFGDGTRLSIL.

The CDR3, as DNA: TGTGCCAGCATCCGGTCCCCAGGGGTGGATGGCTACACCTTC. Protein sequence: CASIRSPGVDGYTF. This chain uses TRBV7-2 with TRBJ1-2; D might be TRBD1 (6 bases). The ends were cut back, 7 bases at V and 6 bases at J, with 18 bases in the middle. Germline values: CDR1 SGHTA, CDR2 FQGNSA. This CDR3 comprises 14 residues.

The rearrangement links TRBV2 to TRBJ2-1; 13 bases match TRBD2. This CDR3 has 14 amino acids. Germline V gene lookup returns CDR1 SNHLY and CDR2 FYNNEI. The V segment lost 8 bases and the J segment 9 bases; nucleotides outside the gene matches: 7. The CDR3 sequence is CASGGGLAGTEQFF. The CDR3 region has the DNA TGTGCCAGCGGGGGGGGACTAGCGGGAACTGAGCAGTTCTTC.

The chain combines TRBV9 with TRBJ2-1; D might be TRBD1 or TRBD2, each matching 5 bases. The germline V gene encodes CDR1 SGDLS and CDR2 YYNGEE. The CDR3 sequence is 14 residues long. The germline V and J ends were trimmed by 0 bases and 6 bases, with 10 bases remaining between them. This CDR3 reads CASSVAGRINEQFF. DNA of the CDR3: TGTGCCAGCAGCGTAGCGGGACGGATCAATGAGCAGTTCTTC.

CDR3 in amino acids: CASSSTGQNSPLHF. CDR3 DNA sequence: TGCGCCAGCAGCTCGACAGGCCAAAATTCACCCCTCCACTTT. The chain employs TRBV5-1 and TRBJ1-6; weak D call: TRBD1 (6 bases). Trimming left V 3 bases short and J 7 bases short, with 11 bases between. The CDR3 runs to 14 residues. The germline gives CDR1 SGHRS, CDR2 YFSETQ.

The chain employs TRBV18 and TRBJ1-1; 8 nucleotides align to TRBD1. The CDR3 consists of 12 residues. The germline V gene has CDR1 KGHSH and CDR2 LQKENI. After removal of 11 bases from V and 1 base from J, the junction contained 3 bases not matched to a gene. The CDR3 loop is CASDRENTEAFF. CDR3 coding DNA: TGTGCCTCGGACAGGGAGAACACTGAAGCTTTCTTT.